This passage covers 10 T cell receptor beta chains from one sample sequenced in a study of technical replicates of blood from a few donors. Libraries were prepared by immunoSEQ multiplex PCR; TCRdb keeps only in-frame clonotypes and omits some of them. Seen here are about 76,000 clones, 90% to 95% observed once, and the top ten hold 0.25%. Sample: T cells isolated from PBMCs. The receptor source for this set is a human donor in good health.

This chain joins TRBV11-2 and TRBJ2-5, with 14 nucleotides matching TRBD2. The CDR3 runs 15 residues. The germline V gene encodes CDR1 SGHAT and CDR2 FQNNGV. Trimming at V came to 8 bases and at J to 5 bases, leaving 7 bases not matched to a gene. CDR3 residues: CASPLRTSGRETQYF. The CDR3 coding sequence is TGTGCCAGCCCCTTACGGACTAGCGGGAGGGAGACCCAGTACTTC.

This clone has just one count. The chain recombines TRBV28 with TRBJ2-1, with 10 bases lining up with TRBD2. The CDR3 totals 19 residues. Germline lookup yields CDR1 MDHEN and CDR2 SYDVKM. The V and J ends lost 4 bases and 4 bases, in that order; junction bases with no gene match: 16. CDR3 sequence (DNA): TGTGCCAGCAGTTACGGATCGCGGACTAGCGGCAGGCTTTACAATGAGCAGTTCTTC. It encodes CASSYGSRTSGRLYNEQFF.

CDR3: CASSFLRHKAGNEQFF. The CDR3 bases are TGTGCCAGCAGCTTCCTACGGCACAAGGCGGGGAATGAGCAGTTCTTC. The chain uses TRBV7-9 and TRBJ2-1, with D possibly TRBD2 on 6 matching bases. V was clipped by 3 bases and J by 7 bases, with 19 bases between them. The length of the CDR3 is 16 residues. Germline values: CDR1 SEHNR, CDR2 FQNEAQ (reference sequence).

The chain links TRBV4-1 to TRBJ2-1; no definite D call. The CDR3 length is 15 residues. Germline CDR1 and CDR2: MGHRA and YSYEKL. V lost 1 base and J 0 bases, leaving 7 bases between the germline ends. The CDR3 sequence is CASSQVASSYNEQFF. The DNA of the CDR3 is TGCGCCAGCAGCCAAGTGGCAAGCTCCTACAATGAGCAGTTCTTC.

The CDR3 DNA sequence: TGTGCCTGGGGTACAGGGGCCTCCTACGAGCAGTACTTC. Its protein product is CAWGTGASYEQYF. The chain employs TRBV30 and TRBJ2-7; 7 positions agree with TRBD1. Trimming removed 5 bases from V and 0 bases from J; junction bases left unmatched: 4. CDR1 and CDR2 (germline): GTSNPN, SVGIG (reference sequence). This CDR3 region has 13 residues.

The CDR3 loop is CASSQGFGNTDTQYF. The CDR3 DNA is TGTGCCAGCAGCCAGGGGTTTGGGAACACAGATACGCAGTATTTT. The V call is TRBV7-3, the J call TRBJ2-3; TRBD1 is a possible D gene (6 bases). The ends were cut back, 5 bases at V and 2 bases at J, with 14 bases in the middle. Germline V gene data show CDR1 as SGHTA and CDR2 as FQGTGA. This CDR3 is 15 amino acids long.

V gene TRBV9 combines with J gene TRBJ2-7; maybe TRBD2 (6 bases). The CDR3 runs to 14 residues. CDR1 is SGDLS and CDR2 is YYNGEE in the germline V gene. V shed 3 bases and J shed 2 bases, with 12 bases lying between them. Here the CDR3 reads CASSGPGDAYEQYF. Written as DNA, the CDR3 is TGTGCCAGCAGCGGTCCGGGGGACGCCTACGAGCAGTACTTC. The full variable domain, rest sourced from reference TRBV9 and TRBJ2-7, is DSGVTQTPKHLITATGQRVTLRCSPRSGDLSVYWYQQSLDQGLQFLIQYYNGEERAKGNILERFSAQQFPDLHSELNLSSLELGDSALYFCASSGPGDAYEQYFGPGTRLTVT.

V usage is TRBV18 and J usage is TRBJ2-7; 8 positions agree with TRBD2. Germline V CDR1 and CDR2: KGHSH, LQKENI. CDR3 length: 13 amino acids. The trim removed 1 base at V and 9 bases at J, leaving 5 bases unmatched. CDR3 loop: CASSPRAGEGQYF. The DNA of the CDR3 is TGTGCCAGCTCACCACGAGCGGGGGAAGGGCAGTACTTC.

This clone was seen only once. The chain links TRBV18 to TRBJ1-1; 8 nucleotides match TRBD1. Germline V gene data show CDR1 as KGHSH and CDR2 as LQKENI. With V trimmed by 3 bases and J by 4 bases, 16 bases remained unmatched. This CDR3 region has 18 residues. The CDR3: CASSPRQGTSVMGTEAFF. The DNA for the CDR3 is TGTGCCAGCTCACCCCGACAGGGGACATCTGTAATGGGCACTGAAGCTTTCTTT.

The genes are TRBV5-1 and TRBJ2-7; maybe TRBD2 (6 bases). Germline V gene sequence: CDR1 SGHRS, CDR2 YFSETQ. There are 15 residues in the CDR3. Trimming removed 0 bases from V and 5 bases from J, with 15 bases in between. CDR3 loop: CASSLAGLALDEQYF. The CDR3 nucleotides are TGCGCCAGCAGCTTGGCCGGTCTAGCGTTAGACGAGCAGTACTTC. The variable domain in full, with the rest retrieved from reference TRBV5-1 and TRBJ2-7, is KAGVTQTPRYLIKTRGQQVTLSCSPISGHRSVSWYQQTPGQGLQFLFEYFSETQRNKGNFPGRFSGRQFSNSRSEMNVSTLELGDSALYLCASSLAGLALDEQYFGPGTRLTVT.